This TCR beta chain was identified during a study of human T cells and chemical hapten exposure. The study's findings and limits: TCRs above 1 in 1000 frequency stayed constant with DPC sensitization.

This clonotype was counted between two and nine times. The antigen is not known. TCRdb redid the calling of the RACE reads with MiXCR, one entry per CDR3 protein. The table lists 350,000 to 450,000 distinct CDR3 sequences, about 5.1% of them singletons, with just over 2.5% in the top ten. Stated time point: pre-sensitization, week 0. Treatment in this sample: therapeutic diphenylcyclopropenone sensitization with weekly scalp DPC. Sample: whole blood, taken in connection with sensitization to the hapten diphenylcyclopropenone (DPC). The receptor's source is a woman in her fifties or sixties with alopecia areata. Some clones in this sample may be carry-over from other donors' samples.

The CDR3 protein is CASSLAPPGQGVTRYF. In nucleotides, the CDR3 is TGTGCCAGCAGCTTAGCTCCCCCGGGACAGGGGGTCACTCGATACTTC. V is TRBV11-2 and J is TRBJ2-7; 11 bases are a match to TRBD1. The CDR3 extends over 16 amino acids. J gave up 13 bases and V 1 base, and 15 bases lay outside the gene matches. CDR1 is SGHAT and CDR2 is FQNNGV in the germline V gene.